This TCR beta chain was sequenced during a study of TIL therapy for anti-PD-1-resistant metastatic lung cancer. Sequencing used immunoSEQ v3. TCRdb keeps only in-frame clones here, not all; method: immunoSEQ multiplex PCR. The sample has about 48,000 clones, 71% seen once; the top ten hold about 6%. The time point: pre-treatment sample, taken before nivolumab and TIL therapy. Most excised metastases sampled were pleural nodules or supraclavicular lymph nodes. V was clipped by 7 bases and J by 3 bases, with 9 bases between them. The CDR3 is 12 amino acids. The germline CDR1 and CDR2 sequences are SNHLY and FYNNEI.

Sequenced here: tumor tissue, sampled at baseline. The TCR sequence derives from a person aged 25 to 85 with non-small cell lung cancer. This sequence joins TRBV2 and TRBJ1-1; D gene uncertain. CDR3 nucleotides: TGTGCCAGCACCGACGGATACACTGAAGCTTTCTTT. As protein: CASTDGYTEAFF.